These T cell receptor beta chains were read from a single sample in a study of OX40 agonist ivuxolimab in advanced cancers. Using immunoSEQ multiplex PCR, the repertoire was profiled, and TCRdb retains in-frame clones only, with some absent. Of fewer than 55,000 clones listed, around four fifths are singletons. The source material was CD4+ or CD8+ T cells sorted from blood, sampled in a trial of the OX40 agonist ivuxolimab. The receptors derive from an adult with an advanced solid tumor such as melanoma, head and neck, liver or kidney cancer. The CDR3 runs from the conserved cysteine through the conserved F or W. A D gene is named only where the DNA matches it firmly. Size values are once, few and many counts, or a class for expanded clones, and some rows have none.

J: TRBJ1-5; size: NA; V: TRBV19; D: NA; DNA: TGTGCCAGTAGTATGGGAGTTGATAGCAATCAGCCCCAGCATTTT; CDR3: CASSMGVDSNQPQHF
J: TRBJ2-1; size: NA; V: TRBV6-1; D: TRBD2; DNA: TGTGCCAGCAGAGTGGGACTAGAATACTACAATGAGCAGTTCTTC; CDR3: CASRVGLEYYNEQFF
J: TRBJ2-7; size: few; V: TRBV9; D: NA; DNA: TGTGCCAGCAGCGTAGCCCCGGTCTCCTACGAGCAGTACTTC; CDR3: CASSVAPVSYEQYF
J: TRBJ1-4; size: NA; V: TRBV19; D: NA; DNA: TGTGCCAGTAGTTTCGGACACGGGGTGGATGAAAAACTGTTTTTT; CDR3: CASSFGHGVDEKLFF
J: TRBJ1-2; size: NA; V: TRBV11-2; D: NA; DNA: TGTGCCAGCAGCTTAGATATGCAAGGAATTTCCTTCTTC; CDR3: CASSLDMQGISFF
J: TRBJ1-3; size: NA; V: TRBV30; D: NA; DNA: TGTGCCTGGAGCGTCGGTGGAAACACCATATATTTT; CDR3: CAWSVGGNTIYF
J: TRBJ2-1; size: NA; V: TRBV28; D: TRBD1; DNA: TGTGCCAGCTCCCCGGGACAGGGGTTCAATGAGCAGTTCTTC; CDR3: CASSPGQGFNEQFF
J: TRBJ1-1; size: once; V: TRBV5-6; D: NA; DNA: TGTGCCAGCAGCTTGACAGCCACTGAAGCTTTCTTT; CDR3: CASSLTATEAFF
J: TRBJ2-5; size: NA; V: TRBV9; D: NA; DNA: TGTGCCAGCAGCGTAGGGGGCGGCGGAACTTCGGAGACCCAGTACTTC; CDR3: CASSVGGGGTSETQYF
J: TRBJ2-5; size: NA; V: TRBV29-1; D: TRBD2; DNA: TGCAGCGCTCGGGGCAGGGAGGGAGCAGAGACCCAGTACTTC; CDR3: CSARGREGAETQYF
J: TRBJ2-1; size: NA; V: TRBV7-2; D: NA; DNA: TGTGCCAGCACTCGTTCTGGGACTTGGCTTGAGCAGTTCTTC; CDR3: CASTRSGTWLEQFF
J: TRBJ1-1; size: NA; V: TRBV6-1; D: NA; DNA: TGTGCCAGCAGTGAAGTATATTGGAAGGCTGAAGCTTTCTTT; CDR3: CASSEVYWKAEAFF
J: TRBJ2-5; size: NA; V: TRBV2; D: NA; DNA: TGTGCCACCATGATAACGGGGACCCAGTACTTC; CDR3: CATMITGTQYF
J: TRBJ1-1; size: NA; V: TRBV6-6; D: NA; DNA: TGTGCCAGCACAGGGAACACTGAAGCTTTCTTT; CDR3: CASTGNTEAFF
J: TRBJ2-5; size: NA; V: TRBV6-6; D: NA; DNA: TGTGCCAGCAGTTACTCAGAAGAGACCCAGTACTTC; CDR3: CASSYSEETQYF
J: TRBJ1-1; size: medium-sized; V: TRBV6-6; D: NA; DNA: TGTGCCAGCAGTGCCATCGGGGCCATGAACACTGAAGCTTTCTTT; CDR3: CASSAIGAMNTEAFF
J: TRBJ2-5; size: NA; V: TRBV6-1; D: NA; DNA: TGTGCCAGCAGTGCCCCAGGAAAGGGTAAAGAGACCCAGTACTTC; CDR3: CASSAPGKGKETQYF
J: TRBJ2-7; size: NA; V: TRBV19; D: TRBD2; DNA: TGTGCCAGTAGTATTAGGGAGGCTAGCGGCTACGAGCAGTACTTC; CDR3: CASSIREASGYEQYF
J: TRBJ2-2; size: NA; V: TRBV7-2; D: NA; DNA: TGTGCCAGCAGCTTATCCCAGATAAACGCGAACACCGGGGAGCTGTTTTTT; CDR3: CASSLSQINANTGELFF
J: TRBJ2-7; size: NA; V: TRBV25-1; D: NA; DNA: TGTGCCAGCAGTGAATTGGGCAGTCTCGGCTACGAGCAGTACTTC; CDR3: CASSELGSLGYEQYF
J: TRBJ2-3; size: NA; V: TRBV5-4; D: NA; DNA: TGTGCCAGCAGCCCTCCGGGGGGCGCGGGGTCCATCACAGATACGCAGTATTTT; CDR3: CASSPPGGAGSITDTQYF
J: TRBJ1-1; size: NA; V: TRBV27; D: NA; DNA: TGTGCCAGCAGAAGGACAGAGAACACTGAAGCTTTCTTT; CDR3: CASRRTENTEAFF
J: TRBJ1-2; size: NA; V: TRBV12-1; D: NA; DNA: TGTGCCAGCAGGAGGACAGCGCCGTTCCTGCTAACGTATGGCTACACCTTC; CDR3: CASRRTAPFLLTYGYTF
J: TRBJ2-7; size: NA; V: TRBV4-1; D: TRBD1; DNA: TGCGCCAGCAGCCAGCCGGGACAGGGACTCTACGAGCAGTACTTC; CDR3: CASSQPGQGLYEQYF
J: TRBJ2-5; size: few; V: TRBV4-2; D: NA; DNA: TGTGCCAGCAGCCAGGTAGATGGTTTTCTACAAGAGACCCAGTACTTC; CDR3: CASSQVDGFLQETQYF
J: TRBJ2-6; size: NA; V: TRBV28; D: TRBD2; DNA: TGTGCCAGCAGTTCATGGACTAGCCTCTCTGGGGCCAACGTCCTGACTTTC; CDR3: CASSSWTSLSGANVLTF
J: TRBJ2-7; size: NA; V: TRBV18; D: TRBD1; DNA: TGTGCCAGCTCGCCGGGACAGGGCCCCTACGAGCAGTACTTC; CDR3: CASSPGQGPYEQYF
J: TRBJ1-3; size: NA; V: TRBV7-2; D: NA; DNA: TGTGCCAGCAGCCTTGAACCCTCTGGAAACACCATATATTTT; CDR3: CASSLEPSGNTIYF
J: TRBJ1-6; size: NA; V: TRBV27; D: NA; DNA: TGTGCCAGCGCTCCGGGTGGGGGGGCTGGTTCACCCCTCCACTTT; CDR3: CASAPGGGAGSPLHF
J: TRBJ2-3; size: few; V: TRBV5-5; D: TRBD2; DNA: TGTGCCAGCAGCTGGGCGGGAGCCTTCTACCGCACAGATACGCAGTATTTT; CDR3: CASSWAGAFYRTDTQYF
J: TRBJ2-7; size: NA; V: TRBV5-1; D: NA; DNA: TGCGCCAGCAGCTTGGAAGGACAGAGGCTCCATTACGAGCAGTACTTC; CDR3: CASSLEGQRLHYEQYF
J: TRBJ2-7; size: NA; V: TRBV4-2; D: TRBD1; DNA: TGTGCCAGCAGCCAAGAGGCAGGGGGCGCCTACGAGCAGTACTTC; CDR3: CASSQEAGGAYEQYF
J: TRBJ1-2; size: NA; V: TRBV19; D: TRBD1; DNA: TGTGCCAGTAGTACCTTACCGGGACAGCTTATTCCCTCTGGCTACACCTTC; CDR3: CASSTLPGQLIPSGYTF
J: TRBJ2-7; size: NA; V: TRBV21-1; D: NA; DNA: TGTGCCAGCACCGTCCGGGACGGAACCTACGAGCAGTACTTC; CDR3: CASTVRDGTYEQYF
J: TRBJ2-1; size: NA; V: TRBV28; D: TRBD2; DNA: TGTGCCACGTGGCCTAGCGGGAGGGATGGCGGGACCACTGAGCAGTTCTTC; CDR3: CATWPSGRDGGTTEQFF
J: TRBJ1-4; size: NA; V: TRBV4-1; D: TRBD1; DNA: TGCGCCAGCAGCCAAGTGGGACAGGGGGGGGAAAAACTGTTTTTT; CDR3: CASSQVGQGGEKLFF
J: TRBJ2-3; size: NA; V: TRBV4-1; D: TRBD2; DNA: TGCGCCAGCAGCGAACCGGGACTAGCGGGAGCAGATACGCAGTATTTT; CDR3: CASSEPGLAGADTQYF
J: TRBJ2-5; size: NA; V: TRBV5-1; D: TRBD2; DNA: TGCGCCAGCAGGCGCGAACTAGCGGGAGACGAAGAGACCCAGTACTTC; CDR3: CASRRELAGDEETQYF
J: TRBJ2-7; size: NA; V: TRBV5-1; D: NA; DNA: TGCGCCAGCAGCTTGGGAGCTTTCTTGGGGCAGTACTTC; CDR3: CASSLGAFLGQYF
J: TRBJ1-3; size: NA; V: TRBV28; D: NA; DNA: TGTGCCAGCACGGACAGAGTCGGCTTCTCTGGAAACACCATATATTTT; CDR3: CASTDRVGFSGNTIYF
J: TRBJ2-2; size: NA; V: TRBV11-1; D: TRBD1; DNA: TGTGCCAGCAGCTTAGACAGGGGGGCCGGGGAGCTGTTTTTT; CDR3: CASSLDRGAGELFF
J: TRBJ2-4; size: NA; V: TRBV4-1; D: NA; DNA: TGCGCCAGCCTCCCTGGCCTAGCCGGCGCGGACAAAAACATTCAGTACTTC; CDR3: CASLPGLAGADKNIQYF
J: TRBJ1-1; size: NA; V: TRBV18; D: NA; DNA: TGTGCCAGCTCACCACCTATCAGGACTATCACTGAAGCTTTCTTT; CDR3: CASSPPIRTITEAFF
J: TRBJ2-1; size: few; V: TRBV28; D: TRBD2; DNA: TGCGATATTGGGACTAGCTTGAGCTCCTACAATGAGCAGTTCTTC; CDR3: CDIGTSLSSYNEQFF
J: TRBJ1-5; size: NA; V: TRBV2; D: NA; DNA: TGTGCCAGTAGAGGACAGTATAGCAATCAGCCCCAGCATTTT; CDR3: CASRGQYSNQPQHF
J: TRBJ2-1; size: NA; V: TRBV28; D: TRBD2; DNA: TGTGCCAGCAGTTTCCTAGCGGGAGATAAAGCTGAGCAGTTCTTC; CDR3: CASSFLAGDKAEQFF
J: TRBJ1-2; size: few; V: TRBV28; D: NA; DNA: TGTGCCAGCAGTTTACGCCCTGCTGGGGGCTACACCTTC; CDR3: CASSLRPAGGYTF
J: TRBJ2-7; size: NA; V: TRBV19; D: TRBD1; DNA: TGTGCCAGTAGTATCTCACCGACCGGGACAGGGTTCCACGAGCAGTACTTC; CDR3: CASSISPTGTGFHEQYF
J: TRBJ2-3; size: NA; V: TRBV5-1; D: TRBD2; DNA: TGCGCCAGCAGCTTCCTAGCGGGAGGGACAGATACGCAGTATTTT; CDR3: CASSFLAGGTDTQYF
J: TRBJ2-1; size: NA; V: TRBV18; D: NA; DNA: TGTGCCAGCTCTCAAGGGGCTCCGAGCTCCTACAATGAGCAGTTCTTC; CDR3: CASSQGAPSSYNEQFF
J: TRBJ1-3; size: NA; V: TRBV11-1; D: TRBD1; DNA: TGTGCCAGCAGCCCGGACAGGATCTCTGGAAACACCATATATTTT; CDR3: CASSPDRISGNTIYF